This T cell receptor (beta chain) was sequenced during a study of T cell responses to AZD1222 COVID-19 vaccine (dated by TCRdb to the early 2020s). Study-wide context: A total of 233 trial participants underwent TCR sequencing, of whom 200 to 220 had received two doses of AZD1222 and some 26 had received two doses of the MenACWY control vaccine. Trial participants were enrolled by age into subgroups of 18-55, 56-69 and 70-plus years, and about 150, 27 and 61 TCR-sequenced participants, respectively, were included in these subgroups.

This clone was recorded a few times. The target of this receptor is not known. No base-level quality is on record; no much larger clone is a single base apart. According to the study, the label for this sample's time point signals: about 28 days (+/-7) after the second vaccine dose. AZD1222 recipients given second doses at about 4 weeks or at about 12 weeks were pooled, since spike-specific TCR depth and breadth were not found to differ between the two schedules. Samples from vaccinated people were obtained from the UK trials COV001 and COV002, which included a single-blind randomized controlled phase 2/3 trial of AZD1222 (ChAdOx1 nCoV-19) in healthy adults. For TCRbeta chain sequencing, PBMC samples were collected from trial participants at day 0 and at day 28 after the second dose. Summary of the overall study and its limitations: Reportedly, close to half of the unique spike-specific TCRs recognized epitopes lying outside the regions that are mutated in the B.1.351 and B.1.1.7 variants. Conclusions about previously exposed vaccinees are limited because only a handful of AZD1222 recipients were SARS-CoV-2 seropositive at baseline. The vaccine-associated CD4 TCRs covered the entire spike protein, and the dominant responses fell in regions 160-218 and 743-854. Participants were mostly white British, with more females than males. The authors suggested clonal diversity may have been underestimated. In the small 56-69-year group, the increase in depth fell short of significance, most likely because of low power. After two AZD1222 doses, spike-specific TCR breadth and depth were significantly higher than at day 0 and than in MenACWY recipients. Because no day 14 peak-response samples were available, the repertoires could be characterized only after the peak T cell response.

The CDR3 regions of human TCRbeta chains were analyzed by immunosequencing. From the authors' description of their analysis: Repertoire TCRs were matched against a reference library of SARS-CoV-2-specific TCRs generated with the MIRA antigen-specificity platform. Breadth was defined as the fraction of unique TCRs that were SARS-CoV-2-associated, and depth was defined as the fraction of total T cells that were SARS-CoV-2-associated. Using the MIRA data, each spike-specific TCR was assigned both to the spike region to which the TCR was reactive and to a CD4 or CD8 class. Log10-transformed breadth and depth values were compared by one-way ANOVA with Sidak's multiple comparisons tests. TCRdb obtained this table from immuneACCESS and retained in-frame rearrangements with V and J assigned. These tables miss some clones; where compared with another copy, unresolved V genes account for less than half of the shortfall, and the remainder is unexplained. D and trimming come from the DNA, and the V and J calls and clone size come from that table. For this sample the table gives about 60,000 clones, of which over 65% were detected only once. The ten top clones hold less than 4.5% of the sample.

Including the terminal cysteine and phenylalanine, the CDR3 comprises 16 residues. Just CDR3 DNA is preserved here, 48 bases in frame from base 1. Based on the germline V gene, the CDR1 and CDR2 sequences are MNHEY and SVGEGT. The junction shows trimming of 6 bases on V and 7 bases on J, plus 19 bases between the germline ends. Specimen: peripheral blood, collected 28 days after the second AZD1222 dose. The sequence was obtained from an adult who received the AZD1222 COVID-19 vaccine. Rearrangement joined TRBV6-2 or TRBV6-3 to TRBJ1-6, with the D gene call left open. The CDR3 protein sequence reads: CASSPMYSRYNSPLHF. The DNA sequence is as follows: TGTGCCAGCAGCCCCATGTACAGCCGGTACAATTCACCCCTCCACTTT.